This TCR beta chain is from a study of T cells after yellow fever vaccination. The CDR3 is 16 residues long. CDR1 KGHDR and CDR2 SFDVKD come from the germline V gene. V dropped 0 bases and J dropped 6; count of bases not matched to a gene: 4. TCRdb re-called the 5' RACE reads through MiXCR, storing one row per CDR3 protein. The sample contains about 550,000 distinct CDR3 sequences, 15% to 20% of which appear only once. The source material was PBMCs, sampled 15 days after the yellow fever booster vaccination. The origin of this receptor is a man in his thirties or forties who received the YFV17D yellow fever vaccine. The chain uses TRBV24-1 and TRBJ2-1; 10 nucleotides align to TRBD2. The CDR3 loop reads CATSDLSSSGSNEQFF. The CDR3, as DNA: TGTGCCACCAGTGATTTGAGTTCTAGCGGGAGCAATGAGCAGTTCTTC.